One sample yielded the 14 T cell receptor beta chains listed below, sequenced in a study of blood T cells in healthy people across ages. Next came a second PCR, run for about 7 to 12 cycles, which used a sample-barcoded 5' primer along with a J-beta primer mix. MiXCR, run by TCRdb on the 5' RACE reads, gives a single entry per CDR3 protein. The sample yields 1.4 million to 1.5 million distinct CDR3 sequences, roughly 45% seen once. The source material was blood. The source of these receptors is a woman younger than 30 in good health.

As regards this clonotype: One junction end does not reproduce the germline sequence, and a read error may be involved. The genes are TRBV18 and TRBJ2-5, with 13 bases lining up with TRBD2. The CDR3 is 17 residues long. The germline gives CDR1 KGHSH, CDR2 LQKENI. CDR3 amino acids: CDSSPTSGRAQDETQYF. CDR3 sequence (DNA): TGTGACAGCTCACCTACTAGCGGGAGGGCGCAGGACGAGACCCAGTACTTC. Full variable domain (outside the CDR3, taken from reference TRBV18 and TRBJ2-5): NAGVMQNPRHLVRRRGQEARLRCSPMKGHSHVYWYRQLPEEGLKFMVYLQKENIIDESGMPKERFSAEFPKEGPSILRIQQVVRGDSAAYFCDSSPTSGRAQDETQYFGPGTRLLVL.

The CDR3 coding sequence is TGTGCTAGTGGTATGGACAGGGCAAGCCAGCATGGCTACACCTTC. The encoded protein is CASGMDRASQHGYTF. The chain uses TRBV12-5 and TRBJ1-2; TRBD1 agrees at 8 bases. From germline, CDR1 is LGHNT and CDR2 FRNRAP. With V trimmed by 5 bases and J by 6 bases, 11 bases remained unmatched. The CDR3 runs to 15 residues.

The J gene is TRBJ2-2, the V gene TRBV6-1; 7 bases are shared with TRBD1. The V gene's germline CDR1 is MNHNS and CDR2 SASEGT. The CDR3 runs 16 residues. Trimming removed 5 bases from V and 6 bases from J; junction bases left unmatched: 12. In DNA, the CDR3 is TGTGCCAGCAGTCTCCGGACAGGATTACGATCCGGGGAGCTGTTTTTT. Translating it yields CASSLRTGLRSGELFF.

This clonotype showed up many times. The rearrangement links TRBV7-2 to TRBJ2-3, with 16 bases matching TRBD2. Germline CDR1 reads SGHTA; CDR2 reads FQGNSA. The CDR3 length is 16 residues. V was clipped by 4 bases and J by 6 bases; unmatched bases: 4. DNA for the CDR3: TGTGCCAGCAGCTGGGGACTAGCGGGAGGGACGGATACGCAGTATTTT. This sequence encodes CASSWGLAGGTDTQYF. The full variable domain, completed using reference TRBV7-2 and TRBJ2-3, is GAGVSQSPSNKVTEKGKDVELRCDPISGHTALYWYRQSLGQGLEFLIYFQGNSAPDKSGLPSDRFSAERTGGSVSTLTIQRTQQEDSAVYLCASSWGLAGGTDTQYFGPGTRLTVL.

The chain joins TRBV20-1 to TRBJ1-1; 7 bases line up with TRBD1. The CDR3 has 16 amino acids. The V and J ends lost 4 bases and 5 bases, in that order; junction bases with no gene match: 16. Germline-derived CDR1 and CDR2 are DFQATT and SNEGSKA (reference sequence). DNA for the CDR3: TGCAGTGCTATGAAGCCCGGGACAGTGGGGGGGACTGAAGCTTTCTTT. Protein: CSAMKPGTVGGTEAFF.

This sequence joins TRBV6-1 and TRBJ1-6, with D perhaps matching TRBD1 (6 bases). This CDR3 spans 17 amino acids. Trimming took 3 bases from V and 5 from J, leaving 17 bases between them. CDR1 MNHNS and CDR2 SASEGT come from the germline V gene. CDR3: CASSEVRGGSNNSPLHF. Here the CDR3 DNA reads TGTGCCAGCAGTGAGGTCAGGGGAGGATCTAATAATTCACCCCTCCACTTT.

The J gene is TRBJ1-2, the V gene TRBV4-1, with no clear D. In germline, CDR1 is MGHRA, CDR2 YSYEKL. There are 14 residues in the CDR3. Trimming removed 1 base from V and 8 bases from J, with 14 bases in between. The CDR3 here is CASSQGVSQRGYTF. For the CDR3, the DNA is TGCGCCAGCAGCCAAGGGGTCTCACAGCGGGGCTACACCTTC.

In DNA form, the CDR3 reads TGTGCCAGCAGCGTAGACAAAAACATTCAGTACTTC. It codes for CASSVDKNIQYF. The rearrangement uses TRBV9 and TRBJ2-4; D gene uncertain. CDR1 and CDR2 from the germline V gene are SGDLS and YYNGEE. Trimming took off 0 bases at V and 3 bases at J, with 1 base between the two ends. CDR3 size: 12 residues.

In its sample, this clonotype was seen a few times. The V call is TRBV20-1, the J call TRBJ2-7; perhaps TRBD2 as D (6 bases). With the DNA end fitting TRBJ2-5 better, the J assignment may be wrong. This CDR3 region has 14 residues. Germline CDR1 reads DFQATT; CDR2 reads SNEGSKA (reference sequence). The CDR3 spells CSARDPGGQETQYF. CDR3 nucleotides: TGCAGTGCTAGAGATCCCGGGGGCCAAGAGACCCAGTACTTC.

V and J are TRBV2 and TRBJ2-7, with D perhaps TRBD2 (6 bases). Trimming took off 8 bases at V and 2 bases at J, with 10 bases between the two ends. CDR3 length equals 12 residues. The germline CDR1 and CDR2 sequences are SNHLY and FYNNEI. The CDR3 loop reads CASGDFAYEQYF. The CDR3 region has the DNA TGTGCCAGCGGGGACTTCGCCTACGAGCAGTACTTC.

This clonotype was counted only a few times. The chain has TRBV28 and TRBJ2-3, with D uncertain. Germline V CDR1 and CDR2: MDHEN, SYDVKM. The CDR3 runs 17 residues. Trimming took 3 bases from V and 0 from J, leaving 16 bases between them. The CDR3 bases are TGTGCCAGCAGTTTGGTAGGACCTTATTCTAGCACAGATACGCAGTATTTT. It is translated as CASSLVGPYSSTDTQYF.

The gene calls are TRBV5-1 and TRBJ2-7; TRBD2 aligns across 8 bases. There are 16 residues in the CDR3. Germline values: CDR1 SGHRS, CDR2 YFSETQ. The V and J ends lost 3 bases and 7 bases, in that order; junction bases with no gene match: 15. In DNA, the CDR3 is TGCGCCAGCAGCTCACTAGCGGAGAGTCGGGAAAATGAGCAGTACTTC. Its translation is CASSSLAESRENEQYF.

This clonotype was observed a handful of times. The rearrangement uses TRBV9 and TRBJ2-5, with TRBD2 identical over 8 bases. The V segment lost 3 bases and the J segment 11 bases; nucleotides outside the gene matches: 9. Germline values: CDR1 SGDLS, CDR2 YYNGEE. CDR3 length: 13 amino acids. The CDR3 DNA reads TGTGCCAGCAGCGACGGACTAGCCGGTGAGCAGTACTTC. It is translated as CASSDGLAGEQYF.

The chain carries TRBV4-1 and TRBJ1-2; tentatively, D is TRBD1 (5 bases). There are 15 residues in the CDR3. Germline V gene lookup returns CDR1 MGHRA and CDR2 YSYEKL. Trimming took off 0 bases at V and 1 base at J, with 9 bases between the two ends. The CDR3 nucleotides are TGCGCCAGCAGCCAAGAAGACAGCATTAACTATGGCTACACCTTC. Its translation: CASSQEDSINYGYTF.